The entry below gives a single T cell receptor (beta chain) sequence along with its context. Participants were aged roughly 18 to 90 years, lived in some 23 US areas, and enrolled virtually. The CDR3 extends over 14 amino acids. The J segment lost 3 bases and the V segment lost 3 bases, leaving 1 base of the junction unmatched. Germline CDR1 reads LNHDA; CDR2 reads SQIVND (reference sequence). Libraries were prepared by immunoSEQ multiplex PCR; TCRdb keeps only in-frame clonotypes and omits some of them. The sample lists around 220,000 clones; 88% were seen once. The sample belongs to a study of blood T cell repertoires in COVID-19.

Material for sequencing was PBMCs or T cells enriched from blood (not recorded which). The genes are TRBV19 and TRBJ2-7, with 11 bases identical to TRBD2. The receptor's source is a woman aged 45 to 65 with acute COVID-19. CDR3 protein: CASSILAGGYEQYF. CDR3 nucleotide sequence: TGTGCCAGTAGTATCCTAGCGGGAGGCTACGAGCAGTACTTC.